These T cell receptor beta chains were read from a single sample in a study of blood T cell repertoires in COVID-19. The protocol was immunoSEQ multiplex PCR, while the TCRdb copy is restricted to in-frame clones and leaves out a portion. The sample includes tens of thousands of clones, roughly two thirds seen only once; the top ten take 51%. Sequenced input: PBMCs or T cells enriched from blood (not recorded which). The receptors were gathered from a woman aged 60-70 years who had been exposed to COVID-19. CDR3s include the opening cysteine and the closing phenylalanine or tryptophan. D genes are given only for firm matches. Clone sizes are given selectively: once, few, many, or a class where the clone is expanded.

clone size: .; V gene: TRBV7-2; CDR3 length: 16; J gene: TRBJ2-5; D gene: TRBD2; CDR3 protein: CASSLSGDGPVETQYF; CDR3 DNA: TGTGCCAGCAGCTTAAGCGGGGACGGCCCCGTCGAGACCCAGTACTTC
clone size: many; V gene: TRBV29-1; CDR3 length: 14; J gene: TRBJ2-2; D gene: .; CDR3 protein: CSARQASNTGELFF; CDR3 DNA: TGCAGCGCTCGACAGGCTTCGAACACCGGGGAGCTGTTTTTT
clone size: .; V gene: TRBV7-2; CDR3 length: 17; J gene: TRBJ2-3; D gene: TRBD2; CDR3 protein: CASSLAGTSGRTDTQYF; CDR3 DNA: TGTGCCAGCAGCTTAGCCGGGACTAGCGGGAGGACAGATACGCAGTATTTT
clone size: .; V gene: TRBV5-1; CDR3 length: 16; J gene: TRBJ1-3; D gene: .; CDR3 protein: CASSLDMAPSGNTIYF; CDR3 DNA: TGCGCCAGCAGCTTGGATATGGCCCCCTCTGGAAACACCATATATTTT
clone size: once; V gene: TRBV9; CDR3 length: 14; J gene: TRBJ2-1; D gene: TRBD2; CDR3 protein: CASSVGTSGNEQFF; CDR3 DNA: TGTGCCAGCAGCGTTGGGACTAGCGGCAATGAGCAGTTCTTC
clone size: .; V gene: TRBV4-1; CDR3 length: 16; J gene: TRBJ1-4; D gene: .; CDR3 protein: CASSQEGTTPGEKLFF; CDR3 DNA: TGCGCCAGCAGCCAAGAAGGCACGACCCCCGGGGAAAAACTGTTTTTT
clone size: .; V gene: TRBV20-1; CDR3 length: 12; J gene: TRBJ2-7; D gene: .; CDR3 protein: CSASPLAYEQYF; CDR3 DNA: TGCAGTGCTAGTCCACTAGCCTACGAGCAGTACTTC
clone size: once; V gene: TRBV18; CDR3 length: 14; J gene: TRBJ1-5; D gene: .; CDR3 protein: CASSPQGDIQPQHF; CDR3 DNA: TGTGCCAGCTCACCACAGGGGGACATACAGCCCCAGCATTTT
clone size: .; V gene: TRBV6-4; CDR3 length: 17; J gene: TRBJ1-4; D gene: .; CDR3 protein: CASRKHEDKTTNEKLFF; CDR3 DNA: TGTGCCAGCAGGAAACACGAGGACAAGACAACTAATGAAAAACTGTTTTTT
clone size: .; V gene: TRBV4-2; CDR3 length: 15; J gene: TRBJ2-5; D gene: .; CDR3 protein: CASSQDLGVLETQYF; CDR3 DNA: TGTGCCAGCAGCCAAGATTTAGGGGTACTAGAGACCCAGTACTTC
clone size: .; V gene: TRBV9; CDR3 length: 16; J gene: TRBJ2-5; D gene: TRBD2; CDR3 protein: CASSVVASGRGETQYF; CDR3 DNA: TGTGCCAGCAGCGTAGTGGCTAGCGGGAGAGGGGAGACCCAGTACTTC
clone size: .; V gene: TRBV6-2/TRBV6-3; CDR3 length: 15; J gene: TRBJ2-5; D gene: TRBD2; CDR3 protein: CASSYSKGLAETQYF; CDR3 DNA: TGTGCCAGCAGTTACTCGAAGGGACTAGCGGAGACCCAGTACTTC
clone size: .; V gene: TRBV2; CDR3 length: 16; J gene: TRBJ2-3; D gene: TRBD2; CDR3 protein: CASSAGLAGGTDTQYF; CDR3 DNA: TGTGCCAGCAGTGCGGGACTAGCGGGGGGGACAGATACGCAGTATTTT
clone size: .; V gene: TRBV19; CDR3 length: 13; J gene: TRBJ1-1; D gene: .; CDR3 protein: CASRRGPDTEAFF; CDR3 DNA: TGTGCCAGTAGGCGGGGCCCGGACACTGAAGCTTTCTTT
clone size: .; V gene: TRBV28; CDR3 length: 15; J gene: TRBJ2-7; D gene: TRBD2; CDR3 protein: CASKGAGTSGYEQYF; CDR3 DNA: TGTGCCAGCAAGGGGGCCGGGACTAGCGGCTACGAGCAGTACTTC
clone size: .; V gene: TRBV4-2; CDR3 length: 13; J gene: TRBJ2-5; D gene: .; CDR3 protein: CASSQEFRETQYF; CDR3 DNA: TGTGCCAGCAGCCAAGAGTTCCGAGAGACCCAGTACTTC
clone size: .; V gene: TRBV28; CDR3 length: 10; J gene: TRBJ2-7; D gene: .; CDR3 protein: CASGGRNPQF; CDR3 DNA: TGTGCCAGCGGGGGCAGGAACCCTCAATTC
clone size: .; V gene: TRBV28; CDR3 length: 13; J gene: TRBJ2-7; D gene: .; CDR3 protein: CASRSGTSYEQYF; CDR3 DNA: TGTGCCAGCAGAAGTGGGACTTCCTACGAGCAGTACTTC
clone size: .; V gene: TRBV14; CDR3 length: 13; J gene: TRBJ1-2; D gene: .; CDR3 protein: CASSQGAAIGYTF; CDR3 DNA: TGTGCCAGCAGCCAAGGCGCCGCGATCGGCTACACCTTC
clone size: .; V gene: TRBV27; CDR3 length: 14; J gene: TRBJ2-2; D gene: .; CDR3 protein: CASSLSIPSGELFF; CDR3 DNA: TGTGCCAGCAGTTTATCTATCCCGTCCGGGGAGCTGTTTTTT
clone size: .; V gene: TRBV5-1; CDR3 length: 13; J gene: TRBJ2-7; D gene: .; CDR3 protein: CASSPRQDGEQYF; CDR3 DNA: TGCGCCAGCAGCCCCAGACAGGATGGGGAGCAGTACTTC
clone size: .; V gene: TRBV30; CDR3 length: 16; J gene: TRBJ2-7; D gene: .; CDR3 protein: CAWSVTVGLDTYEQYF; CDR3 DNA: TGTGCCTGGAGTGTAACGGTTGGGCTGGATACCTACGAGCAGTACTTC
clone size: .; V gene: TRBV14; CDR3 length: 11; J gene: TRBJ1-1; D gene: .; CDR3 protein: CASSRAGEAFF; CDR3 DNA: TGTGCCAGCAGCCGAGCAGGTGAAGCTTTCTTT
clone size: .; V gene: TRBV3-1/TRBV3-2; CDR3 length: 14; J gene: TRBJ1-1; D gene: .; CDR3 protein: CASSISPGRVEAFF; CDR3 DNA: TGTGCCAGCAGTATTAGCCCAGGGCGAGTTGAAGCTTTCTTT
clone size: .; V gene: TRBV30; CDR3 length: 14; J gene: TRBJ2-1; D gene: TRBD2; CDR3 protein: CAWSERGGANEQFF; CDR3 DNA: TGTGCCTGGAGCGAACGGGGGGGGGCCAATGAGCAGTTCTTC
clone size: .; V gene: TRBV15; CDR3 length: 14; J gene: TRBJ1-2; D gene: .; CDR3 protein: CATSRDLAGYGYTF; CDR3 DNA: TGTGCCACCAGCAGAGATCTCGCGGGGTACGGCTACACCTTC
clone size: few; V gene: TRBV7-2; CDR3 length: 15; J gene: TRBJ1-2; D gene: TRBD1; CDR3 protein: CASSLDNRGSYGYTF; CDR3 DNA: TGTGCCAGCAGCTTAGATAACAGGGGGTCCTATGGCTACACCTTC
clone size: .; V gene: TRBV15; CDR3 length: 12; J gene: TRBJ1-2; D gene: .; CDR3 protein: CATSSPDYGYTF; CDR3 DNA: TGTGCCACCAGCAGTCCCGACTATGGCTACACCTTC
clone size: many; V gene: TRBV19; CDR3 length: 13; J gene: TRBJ1-5; D gene: .; CDR3 protein: CASRLTAGQPQHF; CDR3 DNA: TGTGCCAGTAGACTAACTGCGGGACAGCCCCAGCATTTT
clone size: once; V gene: TRBV4-1; CDR3 length: 14; J gene: TRBJ1-3; D gene: .; CDR3 protein: CASSLGGSGNTIYF; CDR3 DNA: TGCGCCAGCAGCCTAGGGGGCTCTGGAAACACCATATATTTT
clone size: .; V gene: TRBV28; CDR3 length: 15; J gene: TRBJ1-4; D gene: TRBD1; CDR3 protein: CASSPPQGVNEKLFF; CDR3 DNA: TGTGCCAGCAGCCCCCCCCAGGGGGTTAATGAAAAACTGTTTTTT
clone size: .; V gene: TRBV5-1; CDR3 length: 14; J gene: TRBJ2-7; D gene: .; CDR3 protein: CASSLAGGPYEQYF; CDR3 DNA: TGCGCCAGCAGCTTGGCTGGGGGCCCCTACGAGCAGTACTTC
clone size: .; V gene: TRBV2; CDR3 length: 13; J gene: TRBJ1-5; D gene: .; CDR3 protein: CASREGSNQPQHF; CDR3 DNA: TGTGCCAGCAGGGAGGGGTCTAATCAGCCCCAGCATTTT
clone size: .; V gene: TRBV28; CDR3 length: 16; J gene: TRBJ1-6; D gene: TRBD1; CDR3 protein: CASSLLPGTANSPLHF; CDR3 DNA: TGTGCCAGCAGTCTCCTACCCGGGACAGCTAATTCACCCCTCCACTTT
clone size: .; V gene: TRBV7-9; CDR3 length: 14; J gene: TRBJ2-2; D gene: .; CDR3 protein: CASSFLANTGELFF; CDR3 DNA: TGTGCCAGCAGCTTTTTGGCTAACACCGGGGAGCTGTTTTTT
clone size: .; V gene: TRBV4-3; CDR3 length: 15; J gene: TRBJ2-3; D gene: .; CDR3 protein: CASSLGGGGTDTQYF; CDR3 DNA: TGCGCCAGCAGCCTTGGGGGGGGCGGCACAGATACGCAGTATTTT
clone size: .; V gene: TRBV5-1; CDR3 length: 17; J gene: TRBJ1-6; D gene: .; CDR3 protein: CASSETGPSSYNSPLHF; CDR3 DNA: TGCGCCAGCAGCGAAACAGGGCCCAGCTCCTATAATTCACCCCTCCACTTT
clone size: .; V gene: TRBV7-9; CDR3 length: 15; J gene: TRBJ2-5; D gene: TRBD1; CDR3 protein: CASRPGQGDQETQYF; CDR3 DNA: TGTGCCAGCAGGCCAGGGCAGGGGGACCAAGAGACCCAGTACTTC
clone size: .; V gene: TRBV4-1; CDR3 length: 14; J gene: TRBJ1-2; D gene: .; CDR3 protein: CASSPLTGGYGYTF; CDR3 DNA: TGCGCCAGCAGCCCCTTGACGGGGGGCTATGGCTACACCTTC
clone size: many; V gene: TRBV5-5; CDR3 length: 15; J gene: TRBJ2-2; D gene: .; CDR3 protein: CASSLGTTNTGELFF; CDR3 DNA: TGTGCCAGCAGCTTGGGGACAACGAACACCGGGGAGCTGTTTTTT
clone size: .; V gene: TRBV30; CDR3 length: 14; J gene: TRBJ1-2; D gene: TRBD1; CDR3 protein: CAWSRTGGNSGYTF; CDR3 DNA: TGTGCCTGGAGTAGGACAGGGGGCAATTCTGGCTACACCTTC